The clone carrying this T cell receptor (beta chain) was recorded a few times. No antigen is known for it. The junction departs from the called germline gene at one end, perhaps through a read error. The data originate from a study of response to subunit inactivated influenza vaccine. MiXCR was run by TCRdb on the RT-PCR reads, yielding one entry per CDR3 protein. The data hold about 520,000 distinct CDR3 sequences, with approximately 7.8% observed a single time. Germline V lookup: CDR1 LNHDA, CDR2 SQIVND (reference sequence). The CDR3 is 14 residues long. Points from the study as a whole: Authors suggested few new T cells are recruited by each seasonal influenza vaccination.

The TCR sequence derives from a man aged 50-75 years who received an inactivated influenza vaccine. This sample comprised PBMCs from blood, obtained less than 25 months after vaccination. The J gene is TRBJ1-1, the V gene TRBV19; 8 bases are shared with TRBD1. The CDR3 here is CASSVDRGWTEAFF. Here the CDR3 DNA reads TGTGCCAGTAGTGTAGACAGGGGTTGGACTGAAGCTTTCTTT.